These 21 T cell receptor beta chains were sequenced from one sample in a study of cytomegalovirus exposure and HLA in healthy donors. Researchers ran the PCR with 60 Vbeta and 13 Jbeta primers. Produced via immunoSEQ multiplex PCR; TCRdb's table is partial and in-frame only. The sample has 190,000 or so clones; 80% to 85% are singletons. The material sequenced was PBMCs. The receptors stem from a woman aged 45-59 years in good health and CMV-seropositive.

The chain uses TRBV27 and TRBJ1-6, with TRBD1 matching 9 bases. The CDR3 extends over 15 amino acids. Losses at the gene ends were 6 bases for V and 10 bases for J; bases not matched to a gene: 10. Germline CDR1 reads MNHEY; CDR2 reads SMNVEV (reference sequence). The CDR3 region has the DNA TGTGCCAGCAGCATGGGGGGACAGGGATACTCACCCCTCCACTTT. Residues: CASSMGGQGYSPLHF.

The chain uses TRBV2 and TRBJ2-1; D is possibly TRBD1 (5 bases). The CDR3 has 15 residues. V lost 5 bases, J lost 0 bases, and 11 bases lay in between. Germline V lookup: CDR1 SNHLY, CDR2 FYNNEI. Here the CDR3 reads CASSLQDPSYNEQFF. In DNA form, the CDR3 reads TGTGCCAGCAGTTTACAGGATCCCTCCTACAATGAGCAGTTCTTC.

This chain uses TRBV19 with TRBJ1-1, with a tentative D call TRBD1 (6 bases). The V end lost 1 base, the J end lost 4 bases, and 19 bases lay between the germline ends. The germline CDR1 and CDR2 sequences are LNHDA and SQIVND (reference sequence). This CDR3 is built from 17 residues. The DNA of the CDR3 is TGTGCCAGTAGTATAGTGGGGGCTCCCTATTTGGGCACTGAAGCTTTCTTT. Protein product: CASSIVGAPYLGTEAFF.

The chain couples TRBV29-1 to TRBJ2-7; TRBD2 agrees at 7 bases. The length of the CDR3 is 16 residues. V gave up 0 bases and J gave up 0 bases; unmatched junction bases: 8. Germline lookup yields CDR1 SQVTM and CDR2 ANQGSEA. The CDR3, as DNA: TGCAGCGTTGAAGATCGGGGGGACGGGAGCTCCTACGAGCAGTACTTC. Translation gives CSVEDRGDGSSYEQYF.

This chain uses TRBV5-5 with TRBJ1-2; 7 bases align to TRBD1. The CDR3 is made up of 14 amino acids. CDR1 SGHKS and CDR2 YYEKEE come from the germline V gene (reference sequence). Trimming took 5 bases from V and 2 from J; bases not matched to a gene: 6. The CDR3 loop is CASSWQGQNYGYTF. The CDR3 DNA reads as TGTGCCAGCAGTTGGCAGGGACAGAACTATGGCTACACCTTC.

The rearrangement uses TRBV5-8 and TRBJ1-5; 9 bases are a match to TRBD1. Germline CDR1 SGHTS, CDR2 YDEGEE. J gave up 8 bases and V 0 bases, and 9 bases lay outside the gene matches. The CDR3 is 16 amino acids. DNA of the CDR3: TGTGCCAGCAGCTTGGCCCCCGGGACAGGGCGGGAGCCCCAGCATTTT. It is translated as CASSLAPGTGREPQHF.

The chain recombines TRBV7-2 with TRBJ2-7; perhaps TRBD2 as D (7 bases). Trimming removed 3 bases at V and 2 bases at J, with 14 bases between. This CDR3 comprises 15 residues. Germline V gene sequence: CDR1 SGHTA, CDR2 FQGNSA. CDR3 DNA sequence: TGTGCCAGCAGCTTGGCGGGGGCGAAGCCCTACGAGCAGTACTTC. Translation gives CASSLAGAKPYEQYF.

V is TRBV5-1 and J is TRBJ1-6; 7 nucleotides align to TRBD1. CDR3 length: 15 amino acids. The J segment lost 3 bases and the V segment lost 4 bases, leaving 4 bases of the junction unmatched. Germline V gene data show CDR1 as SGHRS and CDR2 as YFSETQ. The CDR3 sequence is CASSPGQHYNSPLHF. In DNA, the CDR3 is TGCGCCAGCAGCCCGGGACAGCACTATAATTCACCCCTCCACTTT.

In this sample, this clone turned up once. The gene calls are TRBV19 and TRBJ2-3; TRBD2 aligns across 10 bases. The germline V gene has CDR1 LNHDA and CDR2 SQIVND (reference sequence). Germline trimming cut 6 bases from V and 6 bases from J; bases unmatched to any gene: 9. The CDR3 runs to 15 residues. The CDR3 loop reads CASSLRGLADDTQYF. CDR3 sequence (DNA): TGTGCCAGTAGCCTTCGTGGACTAGCGGACGATACGCAGTATTTT.

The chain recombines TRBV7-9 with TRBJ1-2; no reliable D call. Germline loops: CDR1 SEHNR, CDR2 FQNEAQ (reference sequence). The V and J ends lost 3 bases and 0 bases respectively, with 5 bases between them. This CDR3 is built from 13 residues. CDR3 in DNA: TGTGCCAGCAGCTTCCCTGCTAACTATGGCTACACCTTC. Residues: CASSFPANYGYTF.

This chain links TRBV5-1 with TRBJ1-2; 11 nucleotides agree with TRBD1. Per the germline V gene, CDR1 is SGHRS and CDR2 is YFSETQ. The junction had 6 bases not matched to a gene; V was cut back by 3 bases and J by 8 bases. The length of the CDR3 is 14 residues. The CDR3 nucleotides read TGCGCCAGCAGCTCTCCGGGACAGGGGGACGGCTACACCTTC. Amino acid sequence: CASSSPGQGDGYTF.

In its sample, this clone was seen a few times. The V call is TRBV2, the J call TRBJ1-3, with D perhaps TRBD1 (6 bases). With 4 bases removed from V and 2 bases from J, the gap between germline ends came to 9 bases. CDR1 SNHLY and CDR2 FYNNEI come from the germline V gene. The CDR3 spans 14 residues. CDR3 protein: CASSGRDTGNTIYF. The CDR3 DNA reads TGTGCCAGCAGTGGTCGGGACACTGGAAACACCATATATTTT.

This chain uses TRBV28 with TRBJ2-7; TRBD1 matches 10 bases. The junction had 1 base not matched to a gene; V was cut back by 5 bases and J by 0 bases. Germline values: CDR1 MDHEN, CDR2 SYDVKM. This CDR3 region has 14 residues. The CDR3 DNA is TGTGCCAGCAGTGGGACAGGGGACTCCTACGAGCAGTACTTC. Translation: CASSGTGDSYEQYF. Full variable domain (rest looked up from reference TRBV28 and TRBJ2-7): DVKVTQSSRYLVKRTGEKVFLECVQDMDHENMFWYRQDPGLGLRLIYFSYDVKMKEKGDIPEGYSVSREKKERFSLILESASTNQTSMYLCASSGTGDSYEQYFGPGTRLTVT.

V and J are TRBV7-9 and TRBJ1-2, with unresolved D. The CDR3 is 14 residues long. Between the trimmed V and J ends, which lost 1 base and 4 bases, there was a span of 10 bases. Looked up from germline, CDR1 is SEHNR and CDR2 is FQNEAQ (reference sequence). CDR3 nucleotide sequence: TGTGCCAGCAGCTTAGGAAGGGAGTCCTATGGCTACACCTTC. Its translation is CASSLGRESYGYTF.

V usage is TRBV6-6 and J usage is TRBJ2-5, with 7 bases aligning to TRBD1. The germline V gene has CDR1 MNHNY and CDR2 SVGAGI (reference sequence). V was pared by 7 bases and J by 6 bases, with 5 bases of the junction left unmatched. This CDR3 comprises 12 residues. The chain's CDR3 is CASTAGGKTQYF. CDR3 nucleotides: TGTGCCAGCACGGCAGGGGGAAAGACCCAGTACTTC.

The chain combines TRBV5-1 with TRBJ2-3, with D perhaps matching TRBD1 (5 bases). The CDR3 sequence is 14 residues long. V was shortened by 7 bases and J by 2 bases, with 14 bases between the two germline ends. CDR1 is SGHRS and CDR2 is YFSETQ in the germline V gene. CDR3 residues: CASGTQVPTDTQYF. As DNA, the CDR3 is TGCGCCAGCGGCACACAGGTCCCCACAGATACGCAGTATTTT.

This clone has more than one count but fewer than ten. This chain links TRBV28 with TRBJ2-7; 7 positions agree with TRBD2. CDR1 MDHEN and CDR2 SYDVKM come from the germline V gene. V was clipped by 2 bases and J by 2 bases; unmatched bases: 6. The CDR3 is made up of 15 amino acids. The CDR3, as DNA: TGTGCCAGCAGTTTAAGCTCTAGCGGTCCCTACGAGCAGTACTTC. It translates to CASSLSSSGPYEQYF. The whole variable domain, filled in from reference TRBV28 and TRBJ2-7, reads DVKVTQSSRYLVKRTGEKVFLECVQDMDHENMFWYRQDPGLGLRLIYFSYDVKMKEKGDIPEGYSVSREKKERFSLILESASTNQTSMYLCASSLSSSGPYEQYFGPGTRLTVT.

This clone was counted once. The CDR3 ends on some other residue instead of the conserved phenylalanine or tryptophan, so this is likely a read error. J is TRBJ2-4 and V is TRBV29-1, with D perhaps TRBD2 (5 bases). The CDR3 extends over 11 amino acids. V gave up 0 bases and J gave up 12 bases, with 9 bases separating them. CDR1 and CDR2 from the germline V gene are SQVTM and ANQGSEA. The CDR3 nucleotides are TGCAGCGTTGAAGATCGGGCGGGTCAGTACCTC. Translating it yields CSVEDRAGQYL.

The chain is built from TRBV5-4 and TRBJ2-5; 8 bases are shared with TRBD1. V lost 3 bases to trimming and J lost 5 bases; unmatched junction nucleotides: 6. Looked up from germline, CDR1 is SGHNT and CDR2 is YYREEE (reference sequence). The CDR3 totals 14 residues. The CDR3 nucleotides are TGTGCCAGCAGCTCCAGGGGGCTGGGGGAGACCCAGTACTTC. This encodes CASSSRGLGETQYF.

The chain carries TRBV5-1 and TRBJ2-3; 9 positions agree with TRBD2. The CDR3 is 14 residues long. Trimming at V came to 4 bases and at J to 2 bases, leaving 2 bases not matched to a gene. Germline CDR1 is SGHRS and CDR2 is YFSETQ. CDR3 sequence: CASSPSGITDTQYF. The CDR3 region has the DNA TGCGCCAGCAGCCCTAGCGGGATCACAGATACGCAGTATTTT.

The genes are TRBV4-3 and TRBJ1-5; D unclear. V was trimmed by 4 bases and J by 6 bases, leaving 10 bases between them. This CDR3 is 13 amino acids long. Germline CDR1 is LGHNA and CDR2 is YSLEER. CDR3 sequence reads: CASSPSHGQPQHF. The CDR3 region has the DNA TGCGCCAGCAGCCCGTCCCACGGTCAGCCCCAGCATTTT.